The present entry profiles one T cell receptor beta chain with its context. These data come from a study of blood T cell repertoires in COVID-19. Study as a whole: Whether acute or convalescent, the COVID-19 samples came from the United States, Italy and Spain.

Recovery among Cohort 3 donors was established by two negative PCRs, clearance, or symptom resolution. The germline CDR1 and CDR2 sequences are SQVTM and ANQGSEA. The trim removed 0 bases at V and 9 bases at J, leaving 17 bases unmatched. The CDR3 sequence is 19 residues long. Original processing methods: Amplification of reference gene primers was used by the study to estimate nucleated cell counts. Sequencing used immunoSEQ multiplex PCR; TCRdb keeps in-frame clones, though not all of them. V and J calls and clone size are copied from that table; D and trimming were computed from the DNA. The sample holds about 440,000 clones; roughly 88% are singletons and the top ten take 0.6%.

This TCR was sampled from a man younger than 35 who had recovered from COVID-19. This chain links TRBV29-1 with TRBJ2-1; 13 bases are a match to TRBD2. Sequencing used PBMCs or T cells enriched from blood (not recorded which). The chain's CDR3 is CSVEDGTGTSGNRGTEQFF. CDR3 bases: TGCAGCGTTGAAGATGGCACGGGGACTAGCGGGAATCGCGGTACTGAGCAGTTCTTC.